These 10 T cell receptor beta chains originate from one sample sequenced in a study of T cells in Graves' hyperthyroidism and ophthalmopathy (dated by TCRdb to between 2018 and 2021). Preparation of the library involved multiplex PCR. The sequencer was an Illumina HiSeq 2000. Amplification of TCR beta CDR3 regions was carried out from RNA transcripts. The TCR CDR3 was subjected to a first round of RT-PCR using the HTBI primer set and the Qiagen OneStep RT-PCR kit. TCRdb's own reprocessing of the public reads used fastp at Q25 and MiXCR and kept productive beta chains. Each CDR3 protein gets just one entry, which takes the most common genes and DNA from the rows behind it. A total of about 640,000 distinct CDR3 sequences appear in this sample, less than 25% of them only once. The ten top clones hold over 30% of the sample. Sequencing was done on a sample of blood. These receptors were taken from a man aged 25 to 40 with Graves' ophthalmopathy.

The V call is TRBV7-3, the J call TRBJ2-1; the D gene could be TRBD1 or TRBD2 (5 bases each). CDR1 and CDR2 from the germline V gene are SGHTA and FQGTGA. CDR3 length: 14 residues. V shed 5 bases and J shed 8 bases, with 16 bases lying between them. CDR3 region: CASSLTREGDEQFF. The CDR3 DNA reads TGTGCCAGCAGCCTCACTAGGGAAGGGGATGAGCAGTTCTTC.

There are many counts of this clonotype. The gene calls are TRBV28 and TRBJ1-2; the match to TRBD1 covers 8 bases. Germline V gene sequence: CDR1 MDHEN, CDR2 SYDVKM. This CDR3 has 17 amino acids. V lost 6 bases to trimming and J lost 5 bases; unmatched junction nucleotides: 17. CDR3 nucleotides: TGTGCCAGCAGCCCACTTTTATACCGGACAGGGTTTTATGGCTACACCTTC. This encodes CASSPLLYRTGFYGYTF.

The DNA for the CDR3 is TGTGCCAGCTCAAACGAAAGACTTAAAGAGACCCAGTACTTC. Its translation: CASSNERLKETQYF. V gene TRBV18 combines with J gene TRBJ2-5; D ambiguous. V was cut by 5 bases and J by 3 bases, with 13 bases left in between. CDR3 length equals 14 residues. CDR1 and CDR2 (germline): KGHSH, LQKENI. Full variable domain (missing parts from reference TRBV18 and TRBJ2-5): NAGVMQNPRHLVRRRGQEARLRCSPMKGHSHVYWYRQLPEEGLKFMVYLQKENIIDESGMPKERFSAEFPKEGPSILRIQQVVRGDSAAYFCASSNERLKETQYFGPGTRLLVL.

This clonotype was counted ten times or more. The rearrangement links TRBV5-1 to TRBJ2-1; 8 nucleotides line up with TRBD1. CDR1 and CDR2 (germline): SGHRS, YFSETQ. The ends lost 2 bases at V and 8 bases at J; junction bases unmatched: 6. The length of the CDR3 is 14 residues. For the CDR3, the DNA is TGCGCCAGCAGCTTTTCAGGGGGCGGATATGAGCAGTTCTTC. It translates to CASSFSGGGYEQFF.

This clonotype was detected many times. This chain connects TRBV28 to TRBJ1-1; TRBD1 agrees at 7 bases. Germline V gene sequence: CDR1 MDHEN, CDR2 SYDVKM. The CDR3 sequence is 14 residues long. V lost 6 bases, J lost 7 bases, and 11 bases stayed unmatched. CDR3 nucleotides: TGTGCCAGCAGACGAGGGGGCAGGGGTGATGAAGCTTTCTTT. Its translation is CASRRGGRGDEAFF.

This clonotype was observed at least ten times. V gene TRBV6-1 combines with J gene TRBJ2-7; 10 nucleotides line up with TRBD2. Germline CDR1 is MNHNS and CDR2 is SASEGT. The V segment lost 4 bases and the J segment 2 bases; nucleotides outside the gene matches: 8. The CDR3 covers 16 residues. As DNA, the CDR3 is TGTGCCAGCAGTGCTCTGCGGACTAGCGGTCCCTACGAGCAGTACTTC. It specifies CASSALRTSGPYEQYF.

This clonotype was found many times. The genes are TRBV5-1 and TRBJ2-1, with TRBD1 matching 7 bases. CDR3 length: 13 residues. V trimming: 4 bases; J trimming: 4 bases; junction bases outside the gene matches: 2. Germline assignment: CDR1 SGHRS and CDR2 YFSETQ. The CDR3 is CASSTTGYNEQFF. The CDR3 nucleotides read TGCGCCAGCAGCACGACAGGGTACAATGAGCAGTTCTTC. The full variable domain, rest sourced from reference TRBV5-1 and TRBJ2-1, is KAGVTQTPRYLIKTRGQQVTLSCSPISGHRSVSWYQQTPGQGLQFLFEYFSETQRNKGNFPGRFSGRQFSNSRSEMNVSTLELGDSALYLCASSTTGYNEQFFGPGTRLTVL.

This clonotype was counted a few times. The rearrangement links TRBV3-1 to TRBJ2-4; perhaps TRBD1 as D (5 bases). Trimming pared 4 bases from V and 6 bases from J, leaving 13 bases between. The CDR3 has 14 residues. Germline V lookup: CDR1 LGHDT, CDR2 YNNKEL (reference sequence). For the CDR3, the DNA is TGTGCCAGCAGCCCCAGGGTGATTGGAAACATTCAGTACTTC. Encoded protein: CASSPRVIGNIQYF.

The V and J genes are TRBV29-1 and TRBJ2-2, with D tentatively TRBD2 (6 bases). V was clipped by 3 bases and J by 4 bases, with 15 bases between them. Germline lookup yields CDR1 SQVTM and CDR2 ANQGSEA. The CDR3 contains 15 residues. This CDR3 reads CSVEGTPATTGELFF. CDR3 DNA sequence: TGCAGCGTTGAGGGGACTCCTGCCACCACCGGGGAGCTGTTTTTT.

A few counts support this clonotype. As DNA, the CDR3 is TGTGCCAGCAGTTTTTTACGGGCTACGCAGTATTTT. Its protein is CASSFLRATQYF. The rearrangement joins TRBV28 to TRBJ2-3; the D is unclear. Trimming took off 3 bases at V and 8 bases at J, with 9 bases between the two ends. Germline CDR1 and CDR2: MDHEN and SYDVKM. CDR3 length: 12 amino acids.